A single sample gave rise to the 18 T cell receptor beta chains below, sequenced in a study of CD8+CD57+ T cells in acquired aplastic anemia. Genomic DNA, serving as template, underwent TCR beta VDJ and CDR3 profiling. In TCRdb, the reads were re-called with MiXCR into one record per CDR3 protein. Here the sample spans some 200,000 distinct CDR3 sequences, over 60% being singletons. The sequenced sample consisted of sorted CD4+, CD8+, or CD8+CD57+ T cells (not recorded which) from PBMCs. The receptors come from a human donor in good health.

The rearrangement links TRBV7-9 to TRBJ2-3; 10 nucleotides line up with TRBD2. V trimming: 4 bases; J trimming: 2 bases; junction bases outside the gene matches: 6. CDR3 size: 16 residues. The germline gives CDR1 SEHNR, CDR2 FQNEAQ (reference sequence). CDR3 nucleotide sequence: TGTGCCAGCAGCTCCTCCGGGACTAGCGACACAGATACGCAGTATTTT. It is translated as CASSSSGTSDTDTQYF.

This clonotype was observed at least ten times. The V call is TRBV6-6, the J call TRBJ2-2; D is undetermined. Trimming left V 0 bases short and J 8 bases short, with 7 bases between. This CDR3 is 13 amino acids long. CDR1 is MNHNY, CDR2 SVGAGI, per germline (reference sequence). The CDR3: CASSYSTGGELFF. In nucleotides, the CDR3 is TGTGCCAGCAGTTACTCGACGGGTGGGGAGCTGTTTTTT.

This chain joins TRBV29-1 and TRBJ2-1; no firm D call. The CDR3 consists of 13 residues. V was trimmed by 7 bases and J by 4 bases, leaving 14 bases between them. Germline CDR1 is SQVTM and CDR2 is ANQGSEA. This chain's CDR3 is CSAGPTTYNEQFF. DNA of the CDR3: TGCAGCGCCGGACCGACGACGTACAATGAGCAGTTCTTC.

This chain connects TRBV6-1 to TRBJ1-5, with D maybe TRBD1 (5 bases). Trimming cost V 6 bases and J 7 bases, with 13 bases left between them. The CDR3 covers 13 residues. The germline gives CDR1 MNHNS, CDR2 SASEGT. The CDR3 region has the DNA TGTGCCAGCAGGATGCGAGGGGTCCAGCCCCAGCATTTT. Protein product: CASRMRGVQPQHF.

This clonotype was recorded a few times. The rearrangement joins TRBV7-2 to TRBJ1-6; no clear D. Germline V gene sequence: CDR1 SGHTA, CDR2 FQGNSA. This CDR3 is 13 amino acids long. The germline V and J ends were trimmed by 2 bases and 15 bases, with 14 bases remaining between them. In nucleotides, the CDR3 is TGTGCCAGCAGCTTATCCATCCAGCAAGGCCTCCACTTT. Protein sequence: CASSLSIQQGLHF. Complete variable domain (other parts from reference TRBV7-2 and TRBJ1-6): GAGVSQSPSNKVTEKGKDVELRCDPISGHTALYWYRQSLGQGLEFLIYFQGNSAPDKSGLPSDRFSAERTGGSVSTLTIQRTQQEDSAVYLCASSLSIQQGLHFGNGTRLTVT.

Turning to this clonotype: The CDR3 does not end in the conserved phenylalanine or tryptophan, so this is likely a read error. This sequence joins TRBV28 and TRBJ2-3; 9 bases agree with TRBD2. V lost 7 bases and J lost 2; bases outside the gene matches: 10. The germline V gene encodes CDR1 MDHEN and CDR2 SYDVKM. CDR3 size: 16 residues. CDR3 residues: CASIGGGRAYTDTQYS. In DNA, the CDR3 is TGTGCCAGCATTGGGGGCGGGAGGGCGTACACAGATACGCAGTATTCT.

This chain connects TRBV6-6 to TRBJ2-7; D not certain. There are 13 residues in the CDR3. The germline CDR1 and CDR2 sequences are MNHNY and SVGAGI (reference sequence). V lost 2 bases and J lost 9, with 14 bases in between. This CDR3 reads CASSYGVQSGQYF. CDR3 coding DNA: TGTGCCAGCAGTTACGGAGTCCAATCGGGGCAGTACTTC.

The chain recombines TRBV11-3 with TRBJ2-2, with TRBD2 as a possible D gene (6 bases). Germline assignment: CDR1 SGHNT and CDR2 YENEEA. This CDR3 contains 14 residues. V was clipped by 5 bases and J by 4 bases, with 11 bases between them. The CDR3 nucleotides read TGTGCCAGCAGCGGAAGGGGAGGCACCGGGGAGCTGTTTTTT. Its protein product is CASSGRGGTGELFF.

In this sample, this clonotype turned up a few times. V and J are TRBV7-8 and TRBJ2-7, with D possibly called TRBD1 or TRBD2 (5 bases each). There are 14 residues in the CDR3. Germline V gene data show CDR1 as SGHVS and CDR2 as FQNEAQ. V was pared by 3 bases and J by 1 base, with 10 bases between. The CDR3 region is CASSFRGSSYEQYF. CDR3 coding DNA: TGTGCCAGCAGCTTCCGGGGCAGTTCCTACGAGCAGTACTTC.

This clonotype was found many times. J is TRBJ1-1 and V is TRBV6-5, with D unclear. The V end lost 3 bases, the J end lost 6 bases, and 11 bases lay between the germline ends. This CDR3 contains 13 residues. Germline V gives CDR1 MNHEY, CDR2 SVGAGI. The CDR3 loop reads CASSYGPTSEAFF. The CDR3 DNA reads TGTGCCAGCAGTTATGGTCCGACTTCTGAAGCTTTCTTT.

This clonotype was recorded many times. V gene TRBV28 combines with J gene TRBJ2-7; no clear D. V was clipped by 6 bases and J by 4 bases, with 13 bases between them. The CDR3 totals 13 residues. CDR1 and CDR2 from the germline V gene are MDHEN and SYDVKM. The CDR3, as DNA: TGTGCCAGCAGGCCCCTTGACATTTACGAGCAGTACTTC. Translating gives CASRPLDIYEQYF. The variable domain in full, completed from reference TRBV28 and TRBJ2-7, reads DVKVTQSSRYLVKRTGEKVFLECVQDMDHENMFWYRQDPGLGLRLIYFSYDVKMKEKGDIPEGYSVSREKKERFSLILESASTNQTSMYLCASRPLDIYEQYFGPGTRLTVT.

The chain couples TRBV10-2 to TRBJ2-7; D not certain. Between the trimmed V and J ends, which lost 0 bases and 3 bases, there was a span of 9 bases. CDR1 is WSHSY and CDR2 is SAAADI in the germline V gene. This CDR3 is 14 amino acids long. CDR3 bases: TGCGCCAGCAGTGAGTCTTACAAAGACTACGAGCAGTACTTC. Its protein product is CASSESYKDYEQYF.

In the case of this clonotype: Possible read error: a much larger clone is one base away. The J gene is TRBJ2-7, the V gene TRBV6-1; possibly TRBD2 for D (6 bases). This CDR3 contains 13 residues. The germline V gene has CDR1 MNHNS and CDR2 SASEGT. The CDR3 protein is CASSDREANEQCF. The CDR3 bases are TGTGCCAGCAGTGACAGGGAGGCCAACGAGCAGTGCTTC.

This clonotype was observed at least ten times. This chain uses TRBV5-4 with TRBJ1-1; the D is unclear. The CDR3 is 13 residues long. Per the germline V gene, CDR1 is SGHNT and CDR2 is YYREEE (reference sequence). V gave up 6 bases and J gave up 4 bases, with 13 bases separating them. The CDR3 nucleotides are TGTGCCAGCACCCACGAGGGCGTCACTGAAGCTTTCTTT. It codes for CASTHEGVTEAFF.

CDR3 coding DNA: TGTGCCACCAGTGATATCGGGGACGCGAGCTCCTACAATGAGCAGTTCTTC. Amino acid sequence: CATSDIGDASSYNEQFF. J is TRBJ2-1 and V is TRBV24-1, with D perhaps being TRBD1 or TRBD2 (5 bases each). CDR1 and CDR2 (germline): KGHDR, SFDVKD. CDR3 length equals 17 residues. V was cut by 3 bases and J by 0 bases, with 14 bases left in between.

V gene TRBV20-1 combines with J gene TRBJ2-1, with D perhaps being TRBD1 or TRBD2 (5 bases each). CDR1 DFQATT and CDR2 SNEGSKA come from the germline V gene (reference sequence). The CDR3 length is 14 residues. The germline V and J ends were trimmed by 6 bases and 2 bases, with 14 bases remaining between them. This CDR3 reads CSAPRGGPYNEQFF. The CDR3 DNA reads TGCAGTGCCCCTCGGGGCGGTCCCTACAATGAGCAGTTCTTC.

The chain combines TRBV19 with TRBJ1-5, with D perhaps TRBD1 (6 bases). Germline loops: CDR1 LNHDA, CDR2 SQIVND (reference sequence). The CDR3 is 16 amino acids. V lost 6 bases to trimming and J lost 3 bases, with 18 bases between them. CDR3 coding DNA: TGTGCCAGTAGCCGACGGACAGTAAGACCCAATCAGCCCCAGCATTTT. It translates to CASSRRTVRPNQPQHF.

The chain is built from TRBV19 and TRBJ2-7; D remains unclear. CDR3 length: 14 residues. The V and J ends lost 2 bases and 2 bases respectively, with 10 bases between them. CDR1 is LNHDA, CDR2 SQIVND, per germline (reference sequence). The CDR3 coding sequence is TGTGCCAGTAGTATAATTTCAGGAGCCTACGAGCAGTACTTC. It specifies CASSIISGAYEQYF.